This T cell receptor (beta chain) was recorded in a study of shared clonotypes between healthy human individuals. V lost 4 bases, J lost 6 bases, and 13 bases lay in between. Germline V lookup: CDR1 KGHSH, CDR2 LQKENI. The CDR3 consists of 13 residues. Each subset's genomic DNA was split evenly across several immunoSEQ plates. The protocol was immunoSEQ multiplex PCR, while the TCRdb copy is restricted to in-frame clones and leaves out a portion. The table includes about 490,000 clones, approximately 80% detected once. V usage is TRBV18 and J usage is TRBJ2-7; D possibly uses TRBD1 or TRBD2 (5 bases each). The specimen sequenced was PBMCs. This receptor was obtained from a woman aged 40 to 55 in good health. Some clones in this sample may be carry-over from other donors' samples. CDR3 loop: CASSRTSGLEQYF. Written as DNA, the CDR3 is TGTGCCAGCTCACGAACCTCGGGGCTCGAGCAGTACTTC.